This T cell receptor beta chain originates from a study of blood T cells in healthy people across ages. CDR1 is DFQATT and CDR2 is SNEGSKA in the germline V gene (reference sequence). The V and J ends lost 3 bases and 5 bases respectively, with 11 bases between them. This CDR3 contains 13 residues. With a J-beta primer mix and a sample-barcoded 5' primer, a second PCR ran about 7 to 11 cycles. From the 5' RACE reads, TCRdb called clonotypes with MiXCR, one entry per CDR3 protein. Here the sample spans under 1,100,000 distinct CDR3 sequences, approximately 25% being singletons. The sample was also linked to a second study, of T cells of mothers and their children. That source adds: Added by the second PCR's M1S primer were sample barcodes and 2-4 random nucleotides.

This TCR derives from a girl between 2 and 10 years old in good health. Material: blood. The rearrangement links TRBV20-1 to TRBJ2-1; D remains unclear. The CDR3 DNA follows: TGCAGTGCTAGTTCTTCCAGACACAATGAGCAGTTCTTC. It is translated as CSASSSRHNEQFF.